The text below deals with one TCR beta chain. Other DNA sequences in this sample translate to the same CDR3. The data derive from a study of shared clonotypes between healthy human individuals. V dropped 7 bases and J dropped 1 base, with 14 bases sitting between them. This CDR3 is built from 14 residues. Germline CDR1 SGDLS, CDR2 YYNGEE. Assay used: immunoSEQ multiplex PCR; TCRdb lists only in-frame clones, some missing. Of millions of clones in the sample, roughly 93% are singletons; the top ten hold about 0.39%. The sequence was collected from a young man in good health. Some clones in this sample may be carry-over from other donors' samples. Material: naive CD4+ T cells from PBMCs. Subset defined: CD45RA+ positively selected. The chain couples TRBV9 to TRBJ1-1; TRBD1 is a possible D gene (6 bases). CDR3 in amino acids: CASSPTGANTEAFF. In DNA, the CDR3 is TGTGCCAGCTCCCCGACGGGGGCGAACACTGAAGCTTTCTTT.